The entry that follows covers one TCR beta chain sequence. The antigen remains undetermined. This specimen comes from a study of cytomegalovirus exposure and HLA in healthy donors. Regarding the study as a whole: Association of a missense DCLRE1C variant with TCR beta V- and J-gene trimming was reported in a later analysis. Most of the TCR beta V segments (in an earlier analysis) were productive either about 87% or about 30% of the time. Equally common other TCR beta chains were less clonally expanded than HLA-associated ones, a later analysis found.

PCR amplification relied on 60 Vbeta primers (plus 13 Jbeta primers). Sequenced by immunoSEQ multiplex PCR; TCRdb stores in-frame clones only, minus some. Its clone listing holds around 76,000 clones. Germline-derived CDR1 and CDR2 are SGHTA and FQGNSA. The CDR3 contains 18 residues. J lost 2 bases, V lost 0 bases, and 10 bases had no gene match. Source material: PBMCs. The clonotype originates from a woman aged 55-70 years in good health and CMV-seronegative. V gene TRBV7-2 combines with J gene TRBJ2-3; 8 bases agree with TRBD2. The DNA of the CDR3 is TGTGCCAGCAGCTTAGCCGGGACTAGGTCCTCGTTCACAGATACGCAGTATTTT. Amino acids: CASSLAGTRSSFTDTQYF.